A selection of T cell receptor beta chains follows, all from one sample in a study of cytomegalovirus exposure and HLA in healthy donors. Measured with immunoSEQ multiplex PCR; TCRdb has only the in-frame clones, and not every one. The sample includes about 360,000 clones, 86% of them seen just once. Material: PBMCs. These receptors were obtained from a woman under 30 in good health and CMV-seronegative. Each CDR3 is given with its conserved first and last residue. The D gene is left open where the match is weak. Expanded clones are given a class, and other clones once, few, many or no size at all.

v_gene: TRBV28
d_gene: -
j_gene: TRBJ2-2
abundance: -
CDR3aa: CASSFQGTGELFF
CDR3nt: TGTGCCAGCAGTTTTCAGGGGACCGGGGAGCTGTTTTTT

v_gene: TRBV11-2
d_gene: TRBD2
j_gene: TRBJ2-2
abundance: -
CDR3aa: CASSLRTSGTGELFF
CDR3nt: TGTGCCAGCAGCCTCCGGACTAGCGGCACCGGGGAGCTGTTTTTT

v_gene: TRBV5-1
d_gene: -
j_gene: TRBJ1-3
abundance: -
CDR3aa: CASSYGDGNTIYF
CDR3nt: TGCGCCAGCAGCTACGGGGATGGAAACACCATATATTTT

v_gene: TRBV4-1
d_gene: -
j_gene: TRBJ1-5
abundance: -
CDR3aa: CASSRLTGTVNQPQHF
CDR3nt: TGCGCCAGCAGCCGGCTCACAGGGACGGTAAATCAGCCCCAGCATTTT

v_gene: TRBV6-1
d_gene: -
j_gene: TRBJ1-5
abundance: few
CDR3aa: CASSEPRVLGNQPQHF
CDR3nt: TGTGCCAGCAGTGAACCGAGGGTCTTAGGCAATCAGCCCCAGCATTTT

v_gene: TRBV7-2
d_gene: -
j_gene: TRBJ1-1
abundance: few
CDR3aa: CASSLLAQAPEAFF
CDR3nt: TGTGCCAGCAGCTTATTAGCGCAAGCTCCGGAAGCTTTCTTT

v_gene: TRBV5-4
d_gene: -
j_gene: TRBJ1-1
abundance: -
CDR3aa: CASSLQQGNTEAFF
CDR3nt: TGTGCCAGCAGCTTGCAACAGGGGAACACTGAAGCTTTCTTT

v_gene: TRBV27
d_gene: -
j_gene: TRBJ2-4
abundance: -
CDR3aa: CASSSFPIAKNIQYF
CDR3nt: TGTGCCAGCAGTTCATTCCCCATAGCCAAAAACATTCAGTACTTC

v_gene: TRBV27
d_gene: -
j_gene: TRBJ2-1
abundance: -
CDR3aa: CASSLYGSDFNEQFF
CDR3nt: TGTGCCAGCAGTTTATACGGGAGTGATTTCAATGAGCAGTTCTTC

v_gene: TRBV19
d_gene: -
j_gene: TRBJ1-2
abundance: -
CDR3aa: CASTRGVGGLNYGYTF
CDR3nt: TGTGCCAGTACTCGGGGAGTAGGGGGTCTTAACTATGGCTACACCTTC

v_gene: TRBV5-4
d_gene: TRBD1
j_gene: TRBJ1-1
abundance: -
CDR3aa: CASIIRKPGQGGMNTEAFF
CDR3nt: TGTGCCAGCATCATCCGGAAGCCGGGACAGGGGGGCATGAACACTGAAGCTTTCTTT

v_gene: TRBV11-2
d_gene: TRBD2
j_gene: TRBJ2-7
abundance: few
CDR3aa: CASSPAWREGRREQYF
CDR3nt: TGTGCCAGCAGCCCAGCTTGGAGGGAGGGACGGCGTGAGCAGTACTTC

v_gene: TRBV5-1
d_gene: TRBD1
j_gene: TRBJ2-1
abundance: -
CDR3aa: CASSLAGTEVRRVQFF
CDR3nt: TGCGCCAGCAGCTTGGCCGGGACAGAAGTCCGAAGGGTGCAGTTCTTC

v_gene: TRBV5-6
d_gene: -
j_gene: TRBJ2-7
abundance: -
CDR3aa: CASSLGGGRPYEQYF
CDR3nt: TGTGCCAGCAGCTTGGGTGGGGGCCGGCCCTACGAGCAGTACTTC

v_gene: TRBV19
d_gene: TRBD1
j_gene: TRBJ2-7
abundance: -
CDR3aa: CASSSQGEAKLF
CDR3nt: TGTGCCAGTAGTTCGCAGGGGGAAGCGAAGCTCTTC

v_gene: TRBV11-2
d_gene: -
j_gene: TRBJ2-6
abundance: -
CDR3aa: CASSSFSGANVLTF
CDR3nt: TGTGCCAGCAGCTCGTTCTCTGGGGCCAACGTCCTGACTTTC

v_gene: TRBV6-1
d_gene: -
j_gene: TRBJ1-5
abundance: -
CDR3aa: CASSDRFLAQHF
CDR3nt: TGTGCCAGCAGTGACAGGTTTTTGGCCCAGCATTTT

v_gene: TRBV5-1
d_gene: TRBD1
j_gene: TRBJ1-2
abundance: once
CDR3aa: CASRSGTDNGYTF
CDR3nt: TGCGCCAGCCGCTCCGGGACAGACAATGGCTACACCTTC

v_gene: TRBV4-1
d_gene: -
j_gene: TRBJ2-3
abundance: -
CDR3aa: CASSKAADTQYF
CDR3nt: TGCGCCAGCAGCAAAGCCGCAGATACGCAGTATTTT

v_gene: TRBV13
d_gene: -
j_gene: TRBJ2-7
abundance: -
CDR3aa: CASSLGRGGVEQYF
CDR3nt: TGTGCCAGCAGCTTAGGCCGCGGGGGCGTCGAGCAGTACTTC

v_gene: TRBV28
d_gene: -
j_gene: TRBJ2-1
abundance: -
CDR3aa: CASSYSGHSYNEQFF
CDR3nt: TGTGCCAGCAGTTATAGCGGTCACTCCTACAATGAGCAGTTCTTC

v_gene: TRBV7-8
d_gene: -
j_gene: TRBJ2-7
abundance: -
CDR3aa: CASSKRDTHEQYF
CDR3nt: TGTGCCAGCAGCAAACGGGACACCCACGAGCAGTACTTC

v_gene: TRBV4-1
d_gene: -
j_gene: TRBJ2-1
abundance: once
CDR3aa: CASSQDRGSSYNEQFF
CDR3nt: TGCGCCAGCAGCCAAGACAGGGGCAGCTCCTACAATGAGCAGTTCTTC

v_gene: TRBV18
d_gene: TRBD1
j_gene: TRBJ1-1
abundance: few
CDR3aa: CASSSQGAEAFF
CDR3nt: TGTGCCAGCTCATCTCAGGGGGCTGAAGCTTTCTTT

v_gene: TRBV6-1
d_gene: TRBD1
j_gene: TRBJ1-4
abundance: -
CDR3aa: CASKQGATNEKLFF
CDR3nt: TGTGCCAGCAAGCAGGGGGCTACTAATGAAAAACTGTTTTTT

v_gene: TRBV5-5
d_gene: -
j_gene: TRBJ2-3
abundance: -
CDR3aa: CASSLRDRFTDTQYF
CDR3nt: TGTGCCAGCAGCTTGAGAGACAGGTTCACAGATACGCAGTATTTT

v_gene: TRBV19
d_gene: -
j_gene: TRBJ1-2
abundance: -
CDR3aa: CASIANSPYGYTF
CDR3nt: TGTGCCAGCATCGCCAACAGCCCCTATGGCTACACCTTC

v_gene: TRBV28
d_gene: -
j_gene: TRBJ1-2
abundance: -
CDR3aa: CASRGARYGYTF
CDR3nt: TGTGCCAGCAGGGGGGCGCGGTATGGCTACACCTTC

v_gene: TRBV14
d_gene: TRBD2
j_gene: TRBJ2-1
abundance: -
CDR3aa: CASSQEASGMHNEQFF
CDR3nt: TGTGCCAGCAGCCAAGAAGCTAGCGGGATGCACAATGAGCAGTTCTTC

v_gene: TRBV9
d_gene: TRBD2
j_gene: TRBJ2-1
abundance: -
CDR3aa: CASSVDGLAAYNEQFF
CDR3nt: TGTGCCAGCAGCGTAGATGGACTAGCGGCCTACAATGAGCAGTTCTTC

v_gene: TRBV28
d_gene: -
j_gene: TRBJ2-3
abundance: -
CDR3aa: CASSSRETQYF
CDR3nt: TGTGCCAGCAGTTCCAGGGAAACGCAGTATTTT

v_gene: TRBV6-4
d_gene: TRBD2
j_gene: TRBJ2-2
abundance: many
CDR3aa: CASSSGDTGELFF
CDR3nt: TGTGCCAGCAGTAGCGGGGACACCGGGGAGCTGTTTTTT

v_gene: TRBV28
d_gene: TRBD1
j_gene: TRBJ2-2
abundance: -
CDR3aa: CASRTTGGSGELFF
CDR3nt: TGTGCCAGCAGGACGACAGGGGGCTCCGGGGAGCTGTTTTTT

v_gene: TRBV15
d_gene: -
j_gene: TRBJ1-1
abundance: -
CDR3aa: CATSRDRGTPNTEAFF
CDR3nt: TGTGCCACCAGCAGAGATAGGGGGACACCGAACACTGAAGCTTTCTTT

v_gene: TRBV11-2
d_gene: TRBD2
j_gene: TRBJ2-1
abundance: once
CDR3aa: CASSLSGSPSHEQFF
CDR3nt: TGTGCCAGCAGCCTTAGCGGGAGCCCCTCCCATGAGCAGTTCTTC

v_gene: TRBV10-3
d_gene: -
j_gene: TRBJ1-1
abundance: -
CDR3aa: CAISEFTGSSDTEAFF
CDR3nt: TGTGCCATCAGTGAGTTTACAGGGTCTAGTGACACTGAAGCTTTCTTT

v_gene: TRBV5-1
d_gene: TRBD1
j_gene: TRBJ2-7
abundance: -
CDR3aa: CASSLDDRGDYEQYF
CDR3nt: TGCGCCAGCAGCTTGGACGACAGGGGGGACTACGAGCAGTACTTC

v_gene: TRBV5-6
d_gene: -
j_gene: TRBJ1-5
abundance: -
CDR3aa: CASTWTEQGNQPQHF
CDR3nt: TGTGCCAGCACCTGGACAGAACAGGGCAATCAGCCCCAGCATTTT

v_gene: TRBV10-3
d_gene: -
j_gene: TRBJ2-5
abundance: -
CDR3aa: CAISSPFGYQETQYF
CDR3nt: TGTGCCATCAGTTCTCCGTTCGGGTACCAAGAGACCCAGTACTTC

v_gene: TRBV6-6
d_gene: -
j_gene: TRBJ2-7
abundance: -
CDR3aa: CASKLRDSGKEQYF
CDR3nt: TGTGCCAGCAAACTCCGGGACTCCGGTAAAGAGCAGTACTTC

v_gene: TRBV7-8
d_gene: -
j_gene: TRBJ1-2
abundance: -
CDR3aa: CASSFTGSIGRPYGYTF
CDR3nt: TGTGCCAGCAGCTTTACAGGGTCGATCGGGCGGCCCTATGGCTACACCTTC

v_gene: TRBV2
d_gene: -
j_gene: TRBJ1-5
abundance: -
CDR3aa: CASSDSSGRDQPQHF
CDR3nt: TGTGCCAGCAGTGATTCGTCGGGGAGAGATCAGCCCCAGCATTTT

v_gene: TRBV7-9
d_gene: -
j_gene: TRBJ1-3
abundance: -
CDR3aa: CASSLVTGSGNTIYF
CDR3nt: TGTGCCAGCAGCTTAGTGACAGGCTCTGGAAACACCATATATTTT

v_gene: TRBV27
d_gene: -
j_gene: TRBJ2-1
abundance: -
CDR3aa: CASSFLRDTVTYNEQFF
CDR3nt: TGTGCCAGCAGTTTTCTTAGGGACACCGTAACCTACAATGAGCAGTTCTTC

v_gene: TRBV6-5
d_gene: -
j_gene: TRBJ1-1
abundance: once
CDR3aa: CASSRGDTEAFF
CDR3nt: TGTGCCAGCAGTCGTGGAGACACTGAAGCTTTCTTT

v_gene: TRBV30
d_gene: TRBD2
j_gene: TRBJ2-2
abundance: -
CDR3aa: CAWRQAGGRTGELFF
CDR3nt: TGTGCCTGGAGACAAGCGGGGGGAAGGACCGGGGAGCTGTTTTTT

v_gene: TRBV7-9
d_gene: -
j_gene: TRBJ1-1
abundance: -
CDR3aa: CASSFPPGHLNTEAFF
CDR3nt: TGTGCCAGCAGCTTCCCGCCGGGACACCTGAACACTGAAGCTTTCTTT

v_gene: TRBV7-9
d_gene: -
j_gene: TRBJ2-7
abundance: once
CDR3aa: CASSSGGIYEQYF
CDR3nt: TGTGCCAGCAGCTCAGGGGGGATATACGAGCAGTACTTC

v_gene: TRBV6-5
d_gene: -
j_gene: TRBJ2-7
abundance: -
CDR3aa: CASGSGQASHEQYF
CDR3nt: TGTGCCAGCGGGAGTGGGCAGGCCTCGCACGAGCAGTACTTC

v_gene: TRBV5-6
d_gene: -
j_gene: TRBJ2-1
abundance: -
CDR3aa: CASSLTDEQFF
CDR3nt: TGTGCCAGCAGCTTGACGGATGAGCAGTTCTTC

v_gene: TRBV27
d_gene: -
j_gene: TRBJ2-7
abundance: -
CDR3aa: CASSLSAPGYEQYF
CDR3nt: TGTGCCAGCAGTTTATCAGCCCCAGGGTACGAGCAGTACTTC

v_gene: TRBV2
d_gene: -
j_gene: TRBJ1-5
abundance: -
CDR3aa: CASSEPREYGKPQHF
CDR3nt: TGTGCCAGCAGTGAACCCCGGGAGTATGGGAAGCCCCAGCATTTT

v_gene: TRBV4-1
d_gene: TRBD1
j_gene: TRBJ1-4
abundance: -
CDR3aa: CASRSTGLTNEKLFF
CDR3nt: TGCGCCAGCAGATCGACAGGGTTAACTAATGAAAAACTGTTTTTT

v_gene: TRBV5-4
d_gene: TRBD2
j_gene: TRBJ2-7
abundance: -
CDR3aa: CASSFGTTYEQYF
CDR3nt: TGTGCCAGCAGCTTTGGGACTACCTACGAGCAGTACTTC

v_gene: TRBV6-5
d_gene: -
j_gene: TRBJ2-6
abundance: -
CDR3aa: CATMGLYSGANVLTF
CDR3nt: TGTGCCACCATGGGACTTTACTCTGGGGCCAACGTCCTGACTTTC

v_gene: TRBV11-1
d_gene: -
j_gene: TRBJ2-3
abundance: -
CDR3aa: CASKGGPDTQYF
CDR3nt: TGTGCCAGCAAAGGGGGACCGGATACGCAGTATTTT

v_gene: TRBV4-1
d_gene: TRBD1
j_gene: TRBJ2-3
abundance: -
CDR3aa: CASSQPDRGYPDTQYF
CDR3nt: TGCGCCAGCAGCCAGCCGGACAGGGGGTATCCAGATACGCAGTATTTT

v_gene: TRBV30
d_gene: TRBD1
j_gene: TRBJ2-1
abundance: -
CDR3aa: CAWSVRDRGYSEQFF
CDR3nt: TGTGCCTGGAGTGTAAGGGACAGGGGGTACAGTGAGCAGTTCTTC

v_gene: TRBV28
d_gene: -
j_gene: TRBJ1-5
abundance: few
CDR3aa: CASSFLGPQHF
CDR3nt: TGTGCCAGCAGTTTCCTAGGGCCCCAGCATTTT